This T cell receptor (beta chain) is from a study of blood T cell repertoires in COVID-19 (dated by TCRdb to the early 2020s). Background on the whole study: Samples covering the acute and convalescent phases of COVID-19 were provided by collaborators in the United States, Italy and Spain. Samples came from the ongoing ImmuneRACE study (first 160 participants) plus 1,254 subjects from 6 global collaborators. Where available, HLA class I and class II types were taken from metadata supplied by the sample provider and were not determined by assay-based typing. The prospective study material was composed of cDNA or gDNA derived from T cells, B-cell-depleted T cells, or PBMCs. Deeply sampled blood TCRbeta repertoires from subjects exposed to, actively infected with, or recovered from COVID-19 were included in the dataset. Nearly every sample came with metadata listing a de-identified subject ID, COVID-19 status, age in years and sex. The repertoires were released in a freely available public database intended as a resource for research on the immune response to SARS-CoV-2.

V drops 3 bases and J drops 4 bases, leaving 6 bases in between. The CDR3, cysteine through phenylalanine, is 13 amino acids long. Only CDR3 DNA remains: 39 bases, in frame from the first base. The paper's findings and limits, for the study overall: The amount of clinical and demographic metadata varied by source and participant and was provided uncurated.

The immunoSEQ Assay, a bias-controlled multiplex PCR, was used to amplify TCRbeta CDR3 regions from genomic DNA. The published analysis was carried out like this. The number of nucleated cells in each sample was estimated by amplification of reference gene primers within the assay. To quantify the absolute abundance of each unique TCRbeta CDR3 rearrangement, sequence reads were collapsed and filtered. Productive Simpson clonality was computed per sample as the square root of Simpson's diversity index over productive rearrangements. Sourced from immuneACCESS, this table was stored by TCRdb with only in-frame sequences that have V and J called. A share of the clones is absent; for the studies checked, an unresolved V gene accounts for under half, and the remainder has no known explanation. V, J and clone size are those of that table, while D and trimming were read from the DNA. This sample comprises approximately 160,000 clones, around 80% of them detected only once. About 6.8% of the sample comes from the top ten.

Collaborating institutions collected whole blood in K2EDTA tubes following their own protocols. For TCRbeta analysis, collaborators shipped samples in one of three forms: frozen whole blood, isolated PBMCs, or DNA extracted from either of those sample types. A note on this clone: It lacks a known antigen. No qualities accompany the bases; no much larger clone lies one base away.

This chain joins TRBV12-3 or TRBV12-4 to TRBJ2-2, with an unclear D gene assignment. The sequenced material came from peripheral blood. This receptor was obtained from a woman between 50 and 59 years old in a cohort sampled during active or convalescent COVID-19. The CDR3 has the sequence CASSFLLTGELFF. DNA sequence: TGTGCCAGCAGTTTTCTCCTCACCGGGGAGCTGTTTTTT.